These T cell receptor beta chains were read from a single sample in a study of blood T cell repertoires in COVID-19. Repertoires were generated with immunoSEQ multiplex PCR, while TCRdb's copy carries only in-frame clones and drops some. The sample holds 250,000 to 300,000 clones, over 65% seen once. The sequenced sample consisted of peripheral blood. The source is a woman at least 80 years old with acute or convalescent COVID-19. Both conserved end residues are part of each CDR3. The order of the fields is J gene, clone size, V gene, D gene, CDR3 DNA, CDR3 protein. The D gene is left open where the match is weak. Clone size is shown for a subset of rows, as once, few, many or a class of expanded clone.

j_call: TRBJ1-2
clone_size: NA
v_call: TRBV28
d_call: NA
cdr3_nt: TGTGCCAGTGGAGGGTATGGCTACACCTTC
cdr3_aa: CASGGYGYTF

j_call: TRBJ2-1
clone_size: NA
v_call: TRBV19
d_call: TRBD1
cdr3_nt: TGTGCCAGTAGTGTGGGACAGGGGTTTTACGATGAGCAGTTCTTC
cdr3_aa: CASSVGQGFYDEQFF

j_call: TRBJ2-7
clone_size: NA
v_call: TRBV6-1
d_call: TRBD2
cdr3_nt: TGTGCCAGCAGGCGTACTAGCGGGGGCTCCTACGAGCAGTACTTC
cdr3_aa: CASRRTSGGSYEQYF

j_call: TRBJ1-1
clone_size: NA
v_call: TRBV6-5
d_call: NA
cdr3_nt: TGTGCCAGCAGTTCCGGCAGGGCCGTGAACACTGAAGCTTTCTTT
cdr3_aa: CASSSGRAVNTEAFF

j_call: TRBJ1-2
clone_size: NA
v_call: TRBV6-6
d_call: NA
cdr3_nt: TGTGCCAGCAGCCTCCCTTCCGCGACAGGAGAGCACGGCTACACCTTC
cdr3_aa: CASSLPSATGEHGYTF

j_call: TRBJ1-1
clone_size: few
v_call: TRBV29-1
d_call: TRBD1
cdr3_nt: TGCAGCGTTACGAAAGGGGGCGTGAACACTGAAGCTTTCTTT
cdr3_aa: CSVTKGGVNTEAFF

j_call: TRBJ1-1
clone_size: NA
v_call: TRBV5-1
d_call: NA
cdr3_nt: TGCGCCAGCAGCGCTCCCAACCGGGGGACTGAAGCTTTCTTT
cdr3_aa: CASSAPNRGTEAFF

j_call: TRBJ1-2
clone_size: NA
v_call: TRBV6-1
d_call: NA
cdr3_nt: TGTGCCAGCAGTGAAAGGGGGTTCTCTTATGGCTACACCTTC
cdr3_aa: CASSERGFSYGYTF

j_call: TRBJ1-4
clone_size: NA
v_call: TRBV18
d_call: TRBD1
cdr3_nt: TGTGCCAGCTCACAGAGACAGGGAATCTCTAATGAAAAACTGTTTTTT
cdr3_aa: CASSQRQGISNEKLFF

j_call: TRBJ2-3
clone_size: NA
v_call: TRBV11-2
d_call: TRBD1
cdr3_nt: TGTGCCAGCAGCCGAGACAGGGGTCGTCCTCCGGCTACGCAGTATTTT
cdr3_aa: CASSRDRGRPPATQYF

j_call: TRBJ1-2
clone_size: once
v_call: TRBV4-1
d_call: NA
cdr3_nt: TGCGCCAGCAGCCAGGTAGGCAGGGGTGTCTATGGCTACACCTTC
cdr3_aa: CASSQVGRGVYGYTF

j_call: TRBJ2-3
clone_size: NA
v_call: TRBV3-1/TRBV3-2
d_call: NA
cdr3_nt: TGTGCCAGCGGCGGGCGGTGGTCAGATACGCAGTATTTT
cdr3_aa: CASGGRWSDTQYF

j_call: TRBJ1-4
clone_size: few
v_call: TRBV5-1
d_call: TRBD1
cdr3_nt: TGCGCCAGCAGCCTAGGGGGACAGACCGATGAAAAACTGTTTTTT
cdr3_aa: CASSLGGQTDEKLFF

j_call: TRBJ1-6
clone_size: NA
v_call: TRBV3-1/TRBV3-2
d_call: NA
cdr3_nt: TGTGCCAGCAGCCATACAAGGGGATCGTCACCCCTCCACTTT
cdr3_aa: CASSHTRGSSPLHF

j_call: TRBJ1-1
clone_size: few
v_call: TRBV27
d_call: NA
cdr3_nt: TGTGCCAGCAGTTTTTCCCCGGTCCGGAACACTGAAGCTTTCTTT
cdr3_aa: CASSFSPVRNTEAFF

j_call: TRBJ1-1
clone_size: NA
v_call: TRBV5-5
d_call: NA
cdr3_nt: TGTGCCAGCAGCTTGGAAGGGGGATTGACTGAAGCTTTCTTT
cdr3_aa: CASSLEGGLTEAFF

j_call: TRBJ1-4
clone_size: NA
v_call: TRBV2
d_call: TRBD1
cdr3_nt: TGTGCCAGCTTGGGACAGGGCTTATCTAATGAAAAACTGTTTTTT
cdr3_aa: CASLGQGLSNEKLFF

j_call: TRBJ1-3
clone_size: NA
v_call: TRBV11-2
d_call: TRBD1
cdr3_nt: TGTGCCAGCAGCTTAGGAGGGACAGACTCTGGAAACACCATATATTTT
cdr3_aa: CASSLGGTDSGNTIYF

j_call: TRBJ2-5
clone_size: NA
v_call: TRBV3-1/TRBV3-2
d_call: NA
cdr3_nt: TGTGCCAGCAGCCCTCGGGGAGGGGGAGGGGAGACCCAGTACTTC
cdr3_aa: CASSPRGGGGETQYF

j_call: TRBJ2-1
clone_size: NA
v_call: TRBV18
d_call: NA
cdr3_nt: TGTGCCAGCTCACCACTTTTCCGGAGCTCCTACAATGAGCAGTTCTTC
cdr3_aa: CASSPLFRSSYNEQFF

j_call: TRBJ1-4
clone_size: NA
v_call: TRBV10-2
d_call: NA
cdr3_nt: TGCGCCAGCAGTCGACAGTTAGGGGCTACGACTAATGAAAAACTGTTTTTT
cdr3_aa: CASSRQLGATTNEKLFF

j_call: TRBJ2-5
clone_size: few
v_call: TRBV7-8
d_call: NA
cdr3_nt: TGTGCCAGCAGTCCTAGCTTCGAGACCCAGTACTTC
cdr3_aa: CASSPSFETQYF